This passage covers 32 T cell receptor beta chains from one sample sequenced in a study of regulatory T cells in long-lasting Graves disease. Time point denoted: newly diagnosed GD, antithyroid drugs for less than 3 months. With RNA extracted from PBMCs as input, the TCR library was made. According to the study, TCR beta libraries were built with iRepertoire HTBI primers and CDR3-region Arm-PCR. TCRdb re-called the multiplex PCR reads through MiXCR, storing one row per CDR3 protein. The sample lists some 500,000 distinct CDR3 sequences, roughly 16% occurring once. This same sample was also taken into another study, of T cells in Graves' hyperthyroidism and ophthalmopathy.

The input for sequencing was peripheral blood mononuclear cells (PBMCs), taken at new diagnosis, from a patient treated with antithyroid drugs. These receptors were taken from a middle-aged woman with Graves disease.

The chain is built from TRBV10-3 and TRBJ1-1, with TRBD1 matching 7 bases. The V segment lost 3 bases and the J segment 7 bases; nucleotides outside the gene matches: 11. Germline V gene data show CDR1 as ENHRY and CDR2 as SYGVKD. The CDR3 is made up of 15 amino acids. The CDR3: CAISDTGQRRNEAFF. The CDR3 region has the DNA TGTGCCATCAGTGATACGGGACAGCGAAGAAATGAAGCTTTCTTT.

Only a few counts were recorded for this clonotype. The chain has TRBV10-3 and TRBJ2-7; 11 bases fit TRBD2. The CDR3 totals 15 residues. Losses at the gene ends were 3 bases for V and 6 bases for J; bases not matched to a gene: 7. Germline V gene data show CDR1 as ENHRY and CDR2 as SYGVKD. CDR3 in DNA: TGTGCCATCAGTGAACTAGCGGGGGCACCCCTCGAGCAGTACTTC. Protein sequence: CAISELAGAPLEQYF.

In its sample, this clonotype was seen a few times. The rearrangement joins TRBV20-1 to TRBJ1-5; the D is unclear. CDR3 size: 12 residues. Germline V gene sequence: CDR1 DFQATT, CDR2 SNEGSKA (reference sequence). Between the trimmed V and J ends, which lost 6 bases and 6 bases, there was a span of 12 bases. The CDR3 loop is CSATGGIQPQHF. The CDR3 coding sequence is TGCAGTGCCACCGGAGGGATTCAGCCCCAGCATTTT.

This clonotype was detected a few times. The V call is TRBV15, the J call TRBJ2-1, with 10 bases aligning to TRBD2. Germline loops: CDR1 LNHNV, CDR2 YYDKDF (reference sequence). The CDR3 runs to 16 residues. Germline trimming cut 0 bases from V and 6 bases from J; bases unmatched to any gene: 5. The CDR3 loop is CATSRDVASGSNEQFF. As DNA, the CDR3 is TGTGCCACCAGCAGAGATGTGGCTAGCGGGAGCAATGAGCAGTTCTTC.

This clonotype has a count of ten or more. V usage is TRBV6-2 or TRBV6-3 and J usage is TRBJ1-1, with D possibly TRBD1 on 6 matching bases. Trimming stripped 6 bases from V and 4 bases from J, with 18 bases between. Germline assignment: CDR1 MNHEY and CDR2 SVGEGT. There are 15 residues in the CDR3. The CDR3 loop is CASSSPNRVGTEAFF. DNA of the CDR3: TGTGCCAGCAGCTCCCCAAACAGGGTCGGCACTGAAGCTTTCTTT.

The chain employs TRBV14 and TRBJ2-1, with D possibly called TRBD1 or TRBD2 (6 bases each). CDR1 is SGHDN, CDR2 FVKESK, per germline. The CDR3 is 14 amino acids. V shed 0 bases and J shed 7 bases, with 10 bases lying between them. Here the CDR3 reads CASSQDGGRNEQFF. CDR3 coding DNA: TGTGCCAGCAGCCAAGATGGGGGGCGGAATGAGCAGTTCTTC.

V is TRBV6-9 and J is TRBJ1-1, with unresolved D. V was clipped by 3 bases and J by 0 bases, with 11 bases between them. This CDR3 spans 15 amino acids. Germline-derived CDR1 and CDR2 are MNHGY and SVAAGI. This CDR3 is CASSYSSIMNTEAFF. For the CDR3, the DNA is TGTGCCAGCAGTTACTCTTCTATCATGAACACTGAAGCTTTCTTT.

In its sample, this clonotype was seen many times. The genes are TRBV18 and TRBJ1-1; TRBD1 is a possible D gene (5 bases). Trimming removed 6 bases from V and 1 base from J, with 12 bases in between. CDR1 is KGHSH, CDR2 LQKENI, per germline. This CDR3 spans 14 amino acids. The CDR3 reads CASSWGRENTEAFF. As DNA, the CDR3 is TGTGCCAGCTCCTGGGGCAGGGAGAACACTGAAGCTTTCTTT.

This clonotype has a handful of counts. Because the CDR3 is missing its conserved closing phenylalanine or tryptophan, this is likely a read error. This chain uses TRBV28 with TRBJ2-1; 8 positions match TRBD2. CDR3 size: 14 residues. Germline CDR1 is MDHEN and CDR2 is SYDVKM. V shed 5 bases and J 6 bases; nucleotides not matched to a gene: 6. The CDR3 DNA reads as TGTGCCAGCAGTGGAGGACTAGCTGGCAATGAGCAGTTCCTC. This gives the protein CASSGGLAGNEQFL.

This clonotype was detected ten times or more. The V gene is TRBV6-1, the J gene TRBJ1-1; possibly TRBD1 for D (6 bases). The germline CDR1 and CDR2 sequences are MNHNS and SASEGT. Deletions cut 7 bases from V and 0 bases from J, with 12 bases between. This CDR3 is 14 amino acids long. CDR3 nucleotide sequence: TGTGCCAGCATCCGGGACACCCTGAACACTGAAGCTTTCTTT. Protein: CASIRDTLNTEAFF.

Many counts were recorded for this clonotype. The V call is TRBV20-1, the J call TRBJ2-7; D remains ambiguous. Germline CDR1 and CDR2: DFQATT and SNEGSKA (reference sequence). This CDR3 comprises 12 residues. The V gene lost 1 base and the J gene lost 6 bases, with 10 bases spanning the gap. CDR3 amino acids: CSARVPGAEQYF. Written as DNA, the CDR3 is TGCAGTGCTAGAGTCCCCGGAGCCGAGCAGTACTTC.

The chain links TRBV9 to TRBJ2-7; D uncertain. Trimming stripped 0 bases from V and 0 bases from J, with 7 bases between. Germline CDR1 SGDLS, CDR2 YYNGEE. CDR3 length: 14 amino acids. CDR3 residues: CASSVAGISYEQYF. Written as DNA, the CDR3 is TGTGCCAGCAGCGTAGCTGGGATCTCCTACGAGCAGTACTTC.

This clonotype was counted many times. The chain couples TRBV11-3 to TRBJ2-3; D gene ambiguous. The ends were cut back, 0 bases at V and 0 bases at J, with 10 bases in the middle. The CDR3 extends over 16 amino acids. Germline values: CDR1 SGHNT, CDR2 YENEEA. CDR3 DNA: TGTGCCAGCAGCTTAGACCCGGGTCCGAGCACAGATACGCAGTATTTT. Translated: CASSLDPGPSTDTQYF.

In this sample, this clonotype turned up many times. The chain couples TRBV5-5 to TRBJ1-1, with TRBD1 matching 8 bases. The germline V gene encodes CDR1 SGHKS and CDR2 YYEKEE (reference sequence). The J segment lost 5 bases and the V segment lost 2 bases, leaving 5 bases of the junction unmatched. The CDR3 contains 14 residues. The CDR3 bases are TGTGCCAGCAGCTTTAGGACAGGGAGGACTGAAGCTTTCTTT. As protein: CASSFRTGRTEAFF.

This chain joins TRBV7-9 and TRBJ2-7; D perhaps matches TRBD2 (5 bases). V lost 4 bases, J lost 0 bases, and 16 bases lay in between. CDR1 is SEHNR and CDR2 is FQNEAQ in the germline V gene (reference sequence). This CDR3 is 16 amino acids long. The CDR3 DNA follows: TGTGCCAGCAGCTCAAAGAACAACGACTACTCCTACGAGCAGTACTTC. Its protein is CASSSKNNDYSYEQYF.

The sample holds many counts of this clonotype. This chain uses TRBV29-1 with TRBJ2-1; 7 positions agree with TRBD1. Unmatched junction bases numbered 8, after V lost 3 bases and J lost 0 bases. This CDR3 has 16 residues. Looked up from germline, CDR1 is SQVTM and CDR2 is ANQGSEA. The CDR3 sequence is CSVDLGGAPSYNEQFF. The CDR3 DNA reads as TGCAGCGTTGATTTAGGGGGCGCCCCCTCCTACAATGAGCAGTTCTTC.

This clonotype was picked up many times. The chain links TRBV7-2 to TRBJ2-5; 9 bases line up with TRBD1. Germline V CDR1 and CDR2: SGHTA, FQGNSA. V lost 5 bases to trimming and J lost 5 bases; unmatched junction nucleotides: 9. The CDR3 consists of 15 residues. In DNA, the CDR3 is TGTGCCAGCAGCAGCTGGGGACAGGGATACGAGACCCAGTACTTC. Encoded protein: CASSSWGQGYETQYF.

This clonotype has only a few counts. This chain connects TRBV12-3 or TRBV12-4 to TRBJ1-4, with 7 bases identical to TRBD1. The CDR3 is made up of 14 amino acids. V dropped 6 bases and J dropped 8; count of bases not matched to a gene: 9. The CDR3 here is CASRLATGWEKLFF. CDR3 nucleotides: TGTGCCAGCAGGTTGGCGACAGGGTGGGAAAAACTGTTTTTT.

This clonotype was counted at least ten times. The chain couples TRBV2 to TRBJ1-1; D unclear. Between the trimmed V and J ends, which lost 8 bases and 0 bases, there was a span of 13 bases. Germline V CDR1 and CDR2: SNHLY, FYNNEI. The CDR3 sequence is 14 residues long. The CDR3 sequence is CASDDRGMNTEAFF. In nucleotides, the CDR3 is TGTGCCAGCGACGACCGAGGGATGAACACTGAAGCTTTCTTT.

This clonotype was seen at least ten times. The CDR3 is CASSVGVEKNIQYF. The CDR3 DNA reads as TGTGCCAGCAGTGTGGGTGTGGAGAAAAACATTCAGTACTTC. The chain links TRBV12-3 or TRBV12-4 to TRBJ2-4; no clear D gene. Deletions cut 5 bases from V and 4 bases from J, with 12 bases between. This CDR3 has 14 amino acids.

The table lists this clonotype with a few counts. The chain has TRBV3-1 and TRBJ2-1; 16 nucleotides match TRBD2. The CDR3 extends over 17 amino acids. Germline CDR1 LGHDT, CDR2 YNNKEL (reference sequence). Unmatched junction bases numbered 4, after V lost 0 bases and J lost 8 bases. CDR3 nucleotides: TGTGCCAGCAGCCAAGATCTAGGGACTAGCGGGGGGGATGAGCAGTTCTTC. The encoded protein is CASSQDLGTSGGDEQFF.

This clonotype was found many times. The chain links TRBV30 to TRBJ1-1, with D unclear. CDR1 is GTSNPN, CDR2 SVGIG, per germline (reference sequence). Trimming took off 0 bases at V and 10 bases at J, with 15 bases between the two ends. This CDR3 region has 13 residues. The DNA for the CDR3 is TGTGCCTGGAGTGTACTTTCGTTTGGAGGAGCTTTCTTT. Its translation: CAWSVLSFGGAFF.

This clonotype was found many times. The V call is TRBV2, the J call TRBJ2-3; no clear D. Trimming left V 4 bases short and J 0 bases short, with 5 bases between. Germline V gene data show CDR1 as SNHLY and CDR2 as FYNNEI. The CDR3 runs to 13 residues. DNA of the CDR3: TGTGCCAGCAGTGTATCTAGCACAGATACGCAGTATTTT. Protein product: CASSVSSTDTQYF.

The sample holds many counts of this clonotype. V is TRBV27 and J is TRBJ2-1; 8 bases align to TRBD2. Germline CDR1 reads MNHEY; CDR2 reads SMNVEV (reference sequence). CDR3 length: 14 residues. The trim removed 3 bases at V and 10 bases at J, leaving 8 bases unmatched. DNA for the CDR3: TGTGCCAGCAGTTTCGGACTAGCTGCTCGAGAGCAGTTCTTC. Protein sequence: CASSFGLAAREQFF.

This clonotype came up many times. This rearrangement joins TRBV2 to TRBJ1-1; D not resolved. This CDR3 is built from 13 residues. CDR1 and CDR2 (germline): SNHLY, FYNNEI. Trimming left V 0 bases short and J 3 bases short, with 5 bases between. CDR3 DNA: TGTGCCAGCAGTGAAGCGCCCCACACTGAAGCTTTCTTT. Residues: CASSEAPHTEAFF.

This sequence joins TRBV12-3 or TRBV12-4 and TRBJ2-7, with a possible D match to TRBD2 (5 bases). This CDR3 comprises 12 residues. V lost 7 bases, J lost 6 bases, and 13 bases lay in between. The CDR3 spells CASTGMGIEQYF. CDR3 bases: TGTGCCAGCACGGGGATGGGAATCGAGCAGTACTTC.

Many counts were recorded for this clonotype. This chain connects TRBV6-5 to TRBJ1-5; 7 bases map to TRBD1. V was pared by 2 bases and J by 5 bases, with 6 bases of the junction left unmatched. CDR1 is MNHEY, CDR2 SVGAGI, per germline. CDR3 length equals 15 residues. The CDR3 DNA sequence: TGTGCCAGCAGTTACACAGGGGACGCGCATCAGCCCCAGCATTTT. This gives the protein CASSYTGDAHQPQHF.

This clonotype showed up many times. V and J are TRBV2 and TRBJ1-6, with D unresolved. The CDR3 runs to 14 residues. CDR1 and CDR2 from the germline V gene are SNHLY and FYNNEI. The V end was cut by 3 bases, the J end by 6 bases, with 9 bases between. In DNA form, the CDR3 reads TGTGCCAGCAGTGATGGCCAGACTAATTCACCCCTCCACTTT. It yields the protein CASSDGQTNSPLHF.

The V and J genes are TRBV27 and TRBJ1-6; the match to TRBD1 covers 8 bases. V gave up 2 bases and J gave up 14 bases; unmatched junction bases: 11. Germline V lookup: CDR1 MNHEY, CDR2 SMNVEV (reference sequence). The CDR3 runs 15 residues. The CDR3, as DNA: TGTGCCAGCAGTTTAGGCGGACAGGGCGCTCGGGCCCTCCACTTT. Its translation is CASSLGGQGARALHF.

This clonotype was detected many times. The V gene is TRBV2, the J gene TRBJ2-3; D is uncertain. Germline-derived CDR1 and CDR2 are SNHLY and FYNNEI. The V end was cut by 7 bases, the J end by 2 bases, with 13 bases between. This CDR3 has 14 residues. The CDR3 region has the DNA TGTGCCAGCATTGGGCTTCTGACCACAGATACGCAGTATTTT. It yields the protein CASIGLLTTDTQYF.

This clonotype was seen a handful of times. This rearrangement joins TRBV5-1 to TRBJ1-1; D is uncertain. The CDR3 is 13 residues long. CDR1 and CDR2 (germline): SGHRS, YFSETQ. Trimming removed 4 bases from V and 3 bases from J, with 10 bases in between. The CDR3 coding sequence is TGCGCCAGCAGCGGTACCTGGGACACTGAAGCTTTCTTT. It yields the protein CASSGTWDTEAFF.

This clonotype was observed a few times. The V call is TRBV9, the J call TRBJ1-2, with 7 bases identical to TRBD1. V gave up 0 bases and J gave up 6 bases; unmatched junction bases: 2. The CDR3 totals 13 residues. Germline V CDR1 and CDR2: SGDLS, YYNGEE. CDR3 sequence (DNA): TGTGCCAGCAGCGTAGCAGGGGGGGATGGCTACACCTTC. Encoded protein: CASSVAGGDGYTF.